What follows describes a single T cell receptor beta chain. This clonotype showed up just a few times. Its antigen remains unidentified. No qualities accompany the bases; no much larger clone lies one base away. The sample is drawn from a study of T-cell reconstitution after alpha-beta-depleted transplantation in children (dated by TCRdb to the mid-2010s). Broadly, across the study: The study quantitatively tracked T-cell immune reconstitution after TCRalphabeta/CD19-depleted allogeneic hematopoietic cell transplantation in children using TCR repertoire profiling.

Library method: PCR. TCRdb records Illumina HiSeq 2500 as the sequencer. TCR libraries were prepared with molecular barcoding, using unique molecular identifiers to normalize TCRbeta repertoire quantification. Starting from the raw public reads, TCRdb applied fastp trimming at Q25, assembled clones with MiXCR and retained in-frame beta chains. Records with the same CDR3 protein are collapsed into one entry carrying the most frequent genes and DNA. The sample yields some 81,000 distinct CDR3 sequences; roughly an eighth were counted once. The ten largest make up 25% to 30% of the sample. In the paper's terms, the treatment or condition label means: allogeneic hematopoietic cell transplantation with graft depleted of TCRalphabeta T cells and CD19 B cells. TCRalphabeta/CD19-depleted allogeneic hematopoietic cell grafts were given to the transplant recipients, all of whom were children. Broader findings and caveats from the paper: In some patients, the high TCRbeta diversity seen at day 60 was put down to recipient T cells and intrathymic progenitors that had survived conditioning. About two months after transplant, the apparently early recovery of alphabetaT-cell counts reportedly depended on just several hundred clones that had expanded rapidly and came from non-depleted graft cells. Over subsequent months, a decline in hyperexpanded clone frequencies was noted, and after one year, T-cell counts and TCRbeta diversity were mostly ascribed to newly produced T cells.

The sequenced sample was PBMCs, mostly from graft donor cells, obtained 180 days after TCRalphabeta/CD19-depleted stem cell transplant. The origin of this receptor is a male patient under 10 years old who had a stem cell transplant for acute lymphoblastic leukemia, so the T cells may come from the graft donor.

CDR3 loop: CSWGGGTDTQYF. The bases read TGCAGTTGGGGGGGCGGCACAGATACGCAGTATTTT. The receptor chain draws on TRBV20-1 and TRBJ2-3; TRBD2 is a weak D gene call, 7 bases matching. CDR1 and CDR2, looked up from the germline V gene (reference sequence), are DFQATT and SNEGSKA. There are 12 amino acids in the CDR3, from cysteine to phenylalanine inclusive. The only DNA kept is the CDR3, 36 bases in frame from the first base. V loses 8 bases of germline sequence and J loses 1 base, and the interval between the two ends is 10 bases.